This T cell receptor (beta chain) was obtained from a study of shared clonotypes between healthy human individuals. Findings of the study overall: The naive CD4 repertoires of several donors were compared, and around 5.1% of clonotypes were shared.

Trimming took off 1 base at V and 0 bases at J, with 10 bases between the two ends. This CDR3 contains 16 residues. The germline V gene has CDR1 SGHTS and CDR2 YDEGEE. A CD45RA+ naive subset and a CD45RA-negative memory subset were split from CD4+ cells. Comments on this clone: Its antigen is still unknown.

Data came from immunoSEQ multiplex PCR; TCRdb stores just in-frame clones and leaves some out. The sample includes roughly 1.4 million clones, around 98.5% of them seen just once. The chain is built from TRBV5-8 and TRBJ2-2; no reliable D call. This TCR was recovered from a man under 40 in good health. The sequencing sample was made of naive CD4+ T cells sorted from blood. Stated subset: CD45RA+ positively selected. The DNA for the CDR3 is TGTGCCAGCAGCTTGAGTCATATAACGAACACCGGGGAGCTGTTTTTT. Its translation: CASSLSHITNTGELFF.